A single TCR beta chain is shown here with its context. Its antigen is currently unknown. The authors ran a second PCR of about 7 to 11 cycles using a sample-barcoded 5' primer and a J-beta primer mix. TCRdb reprocessed the 5' RACE reads via MiXCR and lists one record per CDR3 protein. In the table there are around 400,000 distinct CDR3 sequences, 45% to 65% of which are singletons. Samples each yielded at least 6 micrograms of total RNA. This CDR3 region has 15 residues. The V and J ends lost 6 bases and 5 bases, in that order; junction bases with no gene match: 8. Germline V gives CDR1 SGHVS, CDR2 FQNEAQ. The data were obtained in a study of blood T cells in healthy people across ages. Study summary: Per every two T cells, about one barcoded beta molecule was captured by template switching. Study-wide points: What prevented conclusive comparison of naive and antigen-experienced cells was that PBMCs were unsorted. Roughly linear age-related decline in beta diversity appeared, significant by age roughly 40.

The receptor was isolated from a man in his 60s in good health. This rearrangement joins TRBV7-8 to TRBJ1-5, with TRBD1 matching 9 bases. Sequenced sample: blood. DNA of the CDR3: TGTGCCAGCAGTTCCGGGACAGGGATGCATCAGCCCCAGCATTTT. It codes for CASSSGTGMHQPQHF.